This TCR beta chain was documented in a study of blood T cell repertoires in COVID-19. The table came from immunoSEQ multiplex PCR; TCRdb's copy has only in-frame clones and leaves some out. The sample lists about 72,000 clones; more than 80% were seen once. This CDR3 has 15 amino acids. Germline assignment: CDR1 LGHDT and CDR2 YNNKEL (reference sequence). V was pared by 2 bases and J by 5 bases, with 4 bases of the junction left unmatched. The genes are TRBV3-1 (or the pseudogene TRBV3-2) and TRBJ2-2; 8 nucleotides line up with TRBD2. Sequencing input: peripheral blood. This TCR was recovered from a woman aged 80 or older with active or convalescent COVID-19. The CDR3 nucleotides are TGTGCCAGCAGCCAATTCGCGGGGGGTACCGGGGAGCTGTTTTTT. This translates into CASSQFAGGTGELFF.